The 5 T cell receptor beta chains reported below all come from one sample, sequenced in a study of cytomegalovirus exposure and HLA in healthy donors. Repertoires were generated with immunoSEQ multiplex PCR, while TCRdb's copy carries only in-frame clones and drops some. The data show some 320,000 clones, 87% seen once. The material sequenced was PBMCs. The receptors derive from a woman in her twenties or thirties in good health and CMV-seropositive.

CDR3 loop: CSAMYRGRRNEQYF. For the CDR3, the DNA is TGCAGCGCCATGTACCGCGGGAGAAGGAACGAGCAGTACTTC. The rearrangement joins TRBV29-1 to TRBJ2-7; 7 bases are shared with TRBD2. The CDR3 has 14 residues. Germline V CDR1 and CDR2: SQVTM, ANQGSEA. Losses at the gene ends were 7 bases for V and 5 bases for J; bases not matched to a gene: 14.

DNA for the CDR3: TGTGCCAGCAGACTTACTAGCGGTCCCTACAATGAGCAGTTCTTC. As protein: CASRLTSGPYNEQFF. This sequence joins TRBV7-6 and TRBJ2-1, with 8 nucleotides matching TRBD2. The CDR3 has 15 amino acids. V lost 6 bases to trimming and J lost 2 bases; unmatched junction nucleotides: 6. Per germline, CDR1 SGHVS and CDR2 FNYEAQ.

The CDR3 region is CASSQTGGGGTDTQYF. The CDR3 coding sequence is TGTGCCAGCAGTCAAACAGGGGGCGGAGGCACAGATACGCAGTATTTT. V usage is TRBV7-2 and J usage is TRBJ2-3; 9 bases are a match to TRBD1. This CDR3 is built from 16 residues. Trimming took 6 bases from V and 1 from J; bases not matched to a gene: 8. Germline V lookup: CDR1 SGHTA, CDR2 FQGNSA.

The chain uses TRBV29-1 and TRBJ2-1, with 13 bases aligning to TRBD2. J gave up 8 bases and V 6 bases, and 7 bases lay outside the gene matches. CDR1 is SQVTM and CDR2 is ANQGSEA in the germline V gene. The CDR3 is 14 amino acids. CDR3 protein: CSVWTSGSRDEQFF. The CDR3 DNA sequence: TGCAGCGTCTGGACTAGCGGGAGCAGGGATGAGCAGTTCTTC.

The chain carries TRBV28 and TRBJ1-1; D unclear. This CDR3 contains 11 residues. V lost 8 bases, J lost 4 bases, and 8 bases lay in between. Germline V gene data show CDR1 as MDHEN and CDR2 as SYDVKM. DNA for the CDR3: TGTGCCAGCTCCTTATTCACTGAAGCTTTCTTT. Translated, it gives CASSLFTEAFF.